This TCR beta chain was obtained from a study of T-cell reconstitution after alpha-beta-depleted transplantation in children. The CDR3 has 14 residues. Germline-derived CDR1 and CDR2 are SQVTM and ANQGSEA. V was pared by 0 bases and J by 0 bases, with 9 bases between. Unique molecular identifiers were used to barcode this TCRbeta library. TCRdb re-called the PCR reads with MiXCR, one entry per CDR3 protein. The sample lists a few hundred thousand distinct CDR3 sequences; approximately 10% were seen once. This clonotype has only a few counts. The source is a human donor who donated a stem cell graft to a child with acute lymphoblastic leukemia. This chain connects TRBV29-1 to TRBJ2-7; D might be TRBD2 (6 bases). The input for sequencing was PBMCs from the stem cell graft donor, taken from the stem cell graft. The DNA of the CDR3 is TGCAGCGTTGAAGAGGGGACTCCCTCCTACGAGCAGTACTTC. It translates to CSVEEGTPSYEQYF.